These 15 T cell receptor beta chains originate from one sample sequenced in a study of T and B cells in COVID-19 patients. TRB rearrangements were amplified by multiplex PCR with BIOMED2 TRB-A/B primers. TCRdb called the multiplex PCR reads again in MiXCR, with one record for every CDR3 protein. The sample has around 8,000 distinct CDR3 sequences, approximately 30% seen once; the top ten hold around 16%. Each TRB amplification used roughly 240-550 ng of genomic DNA from blood. Sequenced input: blood. The receptors were sampled from a human donor with active COVID-19.

V usage is TRBV14 and J usage is TRBJ2-5, with 9 bases that match TRBD2. The CDR3 totals 15 residues. V shed 1 base and J 5 bases; nucleotides not matched to a gene: 5. In germline, CDR1 is SGHDN, CDR2 FVKESK. The CDR3 region is CASSQVAGVLETQYF. The CDR3 DNA reads as TGTGCCAGCAGCCAAGTAGCGGGGGTTTTGGAGACCCAGTACTTC.

This chain connects TRBV11-2 to TRBJ2-7, with D possibly matching TRBD2 (6 bases). Trimming stripped 1 base from V and 4 bases from J, with 14 bases between. Germline V gene lookup returns CDR1 SGHAT and CDR2 FQNNGV. This CDR3 is built from 15 residues. The CDR3 sequence: CASSLGVAGTYEQYV. The CDR3 bases are TGTGCCAGCAGCTTAGGGGTGGCCGGGACTTACGAGCAGTACGTC.

By frequency in the sample, this clonotype is medium-sized. The V and J genes are TRBV6-5 and TRBJ2-1, with TRBD2 matching over 13 bases. Germline trimming cut 2 bases from V and 5 bases from J; bases unmatched to any gene: 6. Germline CDR1 reads MNHEY; CDR2 reads SVGAGI. The CDR3 sequence is 17 residues long. CDR3 coding DNA: TGTGCCAGCAGTTACACACCAGGGACTAGCGGGAACAATGAGCAGTTCTTC. This encodes CASSYTPGTSGNNEQFF.

This rearrangement joins TRBV20-1 to TRBJ2-3; no clear D. Germline V gives CDR1 DFQATT, CDR2 SNEGSKA (reference sequence). Trimming took 0 bases from V and 5 from J, leaving 15 bases between them. This CDR3 spans 15 amino acids. This CDR3 reads CSARDLSGGRDTQYF. CDR3 sequence (DNA): TGCAGTGCTAGAGATCTTAGTGGTGGTAGAGATACGCAGTATTTT.

This clonotype turned up a few times. The chain uses TRBV27 and TRBJ1-3, with D hard to call. From germline, CDR1 is MNHEY and CDR2 SMNVEV (reference sequence). The V and J ends lost 6 bases and 0 bases respectively, with 9 bases between them. CDR3 length equals 14 residues. The CDR3 region has the DNA TGTGCCAGCAGCCAGGCTTACTCTGGAAACACCATATATTTT. Translation: CASSQAYSGNTIYF.

This clonotype occurred a few times. The chain couples TRBV12-3 or TRBV12-4 to TRBJ2-7; D remains unclear. The CDR3 is 16 residues long. The ends were cut back, 5 bases at V and 2 bases at J, with 19 bases in the middle. The CDR3 nucleotides read TGTGCCAGCAGTCCAACAACAGACCACCTTACCTACGAGCAGTACTTC. Protein product: CASSPTTDHLTYEQYF.

This rearrangement joins TRBV27 to TRBJ1-1; TRBD1 is a possible D gene (6 bases). V was cut by 10 bases and J by 7 bases, with 25 bases left in between. This CDR3 has 15 residues. From germline, CDR1 is MNHEY and CDR2 SMNVEV (reference sequence). Written as DNA, the CDR3 is TGTGCCATCGGTCCTTCGAGGGGGGCCGCGGTTGAAGCTTTCTTT. Its translation is CAIGPSRGAAVEAFF.

The V and J genes are TRBV5-4 and TRBJ2-1; D may be TRBD1 or TRBD2 (5 bases each). Germline V gives CDR1 SGHNT, CDR2 YYREEE (reference sequence). Trimming took off 4 bases at V and 8 bases at J, with 22 bases between the two ends. This CDR3 is 16 amino acids long. CDR3 coding DNA: TGTGCCAGCAGCGTAACCGGGACCTATCTTTTTGATGAGCAGTTCTTC. Translation gives CASSVTGTYLFDEQFF.

The DNA for the CDR3 is TGTGCCAGCACGACGTTGGGGACAAAAAAAAATGAGCAGTTCTTC. Amino acids: CASTTLGTKKNEQFF. This chain connects TRBV12-3 or TRBV12-4 to TRBJ2-1; tentative D call: TRBD1 (6 bases). V shed 7 bases and J shed 7 bases, with 20 bases lying between them. This CDR3 contains 15 residues.

The rearrangement uses TRBV12-3 or TRBV12-4 and TRBJ1-2, with D unresolved. The CDR3 sequence is 15 residues long. V was clipped by 0 bases and J by 1 base, with 9 bases between them. In nucleotides, the CDR3 is TGTGCCAGCAGTTTAGCTGTAGGGAATAACTATGGCTACACCTTC. Residues: CASSLAVGNNYGYTF.

This clonotype appeared a few times. This chain joins TRBV12-3 or TRBV12-4 and TRBJ2-5; 9 nucleotides align to TRBD1. Trimming removed 11 bases from V and 2 bases from J; junction bases left unmatched: 6. The CDR3 covers 13 residues. The CDR3 loop is CAATGGFQETQYF. CDR3 sequence (DNA): TGTGCCGCTACAGGGGGCTTTCAAGAGACCCAGTACTTC.

The chain links TRBV5-5 to TRBJ1-2; no firm D call. The CDR3 totals 13 residues. Germline CDR1 is SGHKS and CDR2 is YYEKEE (reference sequence). The V end lost 0 bases, the J end lost 0 bases, and 3 bases lay between the germline ends. The CDR3 sequence is CASSLASNYGYTF. For the CDR3, the DNA is TGTGCCAGCAGCTTGGCTTCTAACTATGGCTACACCTTC.

The chain uses TRBV7-3 and TRBJ1-5; D remains ambiguous. Germline CDR1 and CDR2: SGHTA and FQGTGA. This CDR3 is 13 amino acids long. V lost 10 bases, J lost 3 bases, and 13 bases lay in between. CDR3 coding DNA: TGTGCCACACTTATGCGAGCCAATCAGCCCCAGCATTTT. As protein: CATLMRANQPQHF.

DNA for the CDR3: TGTGCCAGCAGCTTGTCGCGGACAGGGAATTCACCCCTCCACTTT. It is translated as CASSLSRTGNSPLHF. The chain has TRBV5-4 and TRBJ1-6, with 8 bases that match TRBD1. The CDR3 contains 15 residues. With V trimmed by 1 base and J by 7 bases, 4 bases remained unmatched. The germline V gene has CDR1 SGHNT and CDR2 YYREEE (reference sequence).

The V gene is TRBV6-4, the J gene TRBJ2-3; D gene ambiguous. The CDR3 length is 16 residues. Germline CDR1 MRHNA, CDR2 SNTAGT. With 3 bases removed from V and 1 base from J, the gap between germline ends came to 14 bases. Here the CDR3 reads CASSENPLVGTDTQYF. DNA of the CDR3: TGTGCCAGCAGTGAAAACCCCCTGGTAGGCACAGATACGCAGTATTTT.